The clone carrying this T cell receptor (beta chain) was found many times. No antigen is known for it. The CDR3 is cut off 3 residues early in the read; its end comes from the germline J gene. These data come from a study of T cell clonality in common variable immunodeficiency. Study-wide findings and caveats: Shared TCRbeta clones were fewer between CVID subjects than controls. What drives increased CVID clonality needs T cell subpopulation sequencing.

The table came from immunoSEQ multiplex PCR; TCRdb's copy has only in-frame clones and leaves some out. Observed in the sample are about 37,000 clones, none of them singletons. Per germline, CDR1 MDHEN and CDR2 SYDVKM. Trimming removed 5 bases at V and 0 bases at J, with 13 bases between. The CDR3 is 15 residues long. The receptor was isolated from a person between 18 and 69 years old in good health. Sequenced material: peripheral blood mononuclear cells. This sequence joins TRBV28 and TRBJ1-1; no reliable D call. CDR3 DNA, as far as it was read: TGTGCCAGCAGTCCCTCGCGGCAGATGAACACTGAA. Its protein product is CASSPSRQMNTE. In full, the CDR3 is CASSPSRQMNTEAFF.